The 24 T cell receptor beta chains given below trace back to one sample, sequenced in a study of CD8 T cells in ankylosing spondylitis (dated 2017 in TCRdb). Receptor amplification or capture employed 5' RACE. Instrument used: Illumina HiSeq 2500. In TCRdb, the public reads were trimmed at Q25 with fastp and aligned with MiXCR, with productive beta chains retained. Every distinct CDR3 protein forms one entry, paired with its most common genes and DNA. In all, the sample holds 250,000 to 350,000 distinct CDR3 sequences, and around 20% of those were seen once. 3.5% of the sample goes to the ten largest clones. The sample was blood, either unsorted or a sorted T cell fraction (not recorded which). The source is a female donor with ankylosing spondylitis or in good health (not recorded which).

This clonotype was seen more than once but under ten times. The V call is TRBV11-3, the J call TRBJ2-2; either TRBD1 or TRBD2 may supply D (5 bases each). Germline V gene data show CDR1 as SGHNT and CDR2 as YENEEA. V dropped 6 bases and J dropped 6 bases, with 17 bases sitting between them. CDR3 length: 15 residues. The CDR3 nucleotides are TGTGCCAGCAGTTCCGGGGCTCCAGGCGCCGGGGAGCTGTTTTTT. It is translated as CASSSGAPGAGELFF.

To note about this clonotype: Given a much more abundant clone one base away, this may be a read error. The rearrangement uses TRBV4-3 and TRBJ2-1, with D maybe TRBD2 (5 bases). CDR1 and CDR2 from the germline V gene are LGHNA and YSLEER. CDR3 length: 14 amino acids. Trimming stripped 5 bases from V and 10 bases from J, with 18 bases between. The CDR3 loop is CASSSRLEAQEQFF. The CDR3 DNA sequence: TGCGCCAGCAGCTCTAGGTTGGAGGCCCAAGAGCAGTTCTTC.

The chain couples TRBV10-1 to TRBJ2-5, with a tentative D call TRBD2 (6 bases). This CDR3 is 15 amino acids long. Looked up from germline, CDR1 is WNHNN and CDR2 is SYGVQD (reference sequence). Between the trimmed V and J ends, which lost 5 bases and 2 bases, there was a span of 15 bases. The CDR3, as DNA: TGCGCCAGCAGTTTCCCGGGACTTAGGCAAGAGACCCAGTACTTC. Translating gives CASSFPGLRQETQYF.

The sample holds a few counts of this clonotype. DNA for the CDR3: TGTGCCAGCTCACCCCGAACAGGCTACAATGAGCAGTTCTTC. It specifies CASSPRTGYNEQFF. The V gene is TRBV18, the J gene TRBJ2-1, with a tentative D call TRBD1 (5 bases). Trimming left V 3 bases short and J 3 bases short, with 9 bases between. Per the germline V gene, CDR1 is KGHSH and CDR2 is LQKENI. The CDR3 totals 14 residues.

This clonotype was counted between two and nine times. V usage is TRBV20-1 and J usage is TRBJ1-1; D is unresolved. The CDR3 sequence is 12 residues long. Germline V gene lookup returns CDR1 DFQATT and CDR2 SNEGSKA (reference sequence). The chain's CDR3 is CSAQTVNTEAFF. For the CDR3, the DNA is TGCAGCGCACAGACTGTGAACACTGAAGCTTTCTTT.

This clonotype was detected a few times. The chain carries TRBV12-3 or TRBV12-4 and TRBJ1-5, with TRBD1 as a possible D gene (5 bases). Trimming removed 7 bases from V and 3 bases from J, with 13 bases in between. The CDR3 length is 14 residues. Written as DNA, the CDR3 is TGTGCCAGCACCCTTGACAGACCCAATCAGCCCCAGCATTTT. The encoded protein is CASTLDRPNQPQHF.

The rearrangement uses TRBV18 and TRBJ1-5, with D maybe TRBD1 (6 bases). CDR1 is KGHSH, CDR2 LQKENI, per germline. The CDR3 covers 15 residues. The germline V and J ends were trimmed by 0 bases and 9 bases, with 15 bases remaining between them. CDR3 region: CASSPPPGADGPQHF. The CDR3 DNA reads as TGTGCCAGCTCACCACCGCCGGGGGCGGACGGGCCCCAGCATTTT.

The rearrangement uses TRBV4-1 and TRBJ2-2; D unclear. The CDR3 loop spans 16 amino acids. V lost 1 base to trimming and J lost 8 bases, with 17 bases between them. In germline, CDR1 is MGHRA, CDR2 YSYEKL. CDR3 DNA sequence: TGCGCCAGCAGCCAAGTGAACTGGAACCCAGGAGGGGAGCTGTTTTTT. Residues: CASSQVNWNPGGELFF.

The V gene is TRBV7-3, the J gene TRBJ2-1, with D tentatively TRBD1 or TRBD2 (5 bases each). Germline loops: CDR1 SGHTA, CDR2 FQGTGA. The CDR3 totals 13 residues. Deletions cut 6 bases from V and 8 bases from J, with 14 bases between. In nucleotides, the CDR3 is TGTGCCAGCAGTCCGGGACCCTTGGATGAGCAGTTCTTC. This translates into CASSPGPLDEQFF. Combining the CDR3 with reference TRBV7-3 and TRBJ2-1 gives the whole variable domain GAGVSQTPSNKVTEKGKYVELRCDPISGHTALYWYRQSLGQGPEFLIYFQGTGAADDSGLPNDRFFAVRPEGSVSTLKIQRTERGDSAVYLCASSPGPLDEQFFGPGTRLTVL.

The chain employs TRBV28 and TRBJ2-7; D remains unclear. V lost 7 bases, J lost 0 bases, and 13 bases lay in between. CDR3 length: 14 residues. Germline V CDR1 and CDR2: MDHEN, SYDVKM. For the CDR3, the DNA is TGTGCCAGCATGTTGGCGTTCGGCTCCTACGAGCAGTACTTC. Encoded protein: CASMLAFGSYEQYF.

The V and J genes are TRBV6-5 and TRBJ2-6, with no clear D. This CDR3 has 16 residues. From germline, CDR1 is MNHEY and CDR2 SVGAGI. The V and J ends lost 2 bases and 4 bases respectively, with 12 bases between them. The CDR3 DNA reads as TGTGCCAGCAGTTACGGATGGCCAGGCGGGGCCAACGTCCTGACTTTC. Amino acid sequence: CASSYGWPGGANVLTF.

The J gene is TRBJ2-3, the V gene TRBV12-3 or TRBV12-4; 7 bases align to TRBD2. The V segment lost 1 base and the J segment 6 bases; nucleotides outside the gene matches: 4. This CDR3 is 14 amino acids long. The CDR3 bases are TGTGCCAGCAGTTTAGGCGGGAGTTTGGATACGCAGTATTTT. It translates to CASSLGGSLDTQYF.

This clonotype has ten or more counts. The chain recombines TRBV4-3 with TRBJ2-7; D gene uncertain. V gave up 0 bases and J gave up 1 base, with 7 bases separating them. The CDR3 contains 14 residues. Germline loops: CDR1 LGHNA, CDR2 YSLEER. This CDR3 reads CASSQDPRSYEQYF. The DNA of the CDR3 is TGCGCCAGCAGCCAAGATCCCCGTTCCTACGAGCAGTACTTC.

This clonotype was recorded many times. The V gene is TRBV28, the J gene TRBJ2-5; TRBD1 matches at 8 bases. Germline loops: CDR1 MDHEN, CDR2 SYDVKM. The length of the CDR3 is 16 residues. Unmatched junction bases numbered 11, after V lost 5 bases and J lost 3 bases. CDR3 DNA sequence: TGTGCCAGCAGTCCAGGACAGGGCTTGGGGGAAGAGACCCAGTACTTC. This encodes CASSPGQGLGEETQYF.

The CDR3 coding sequence is TGTGCCAGCAGACTATGGGGAACCAGTCCCAACTACGAGCAGTACTTC. The encoded protein is CASRLWGTSPNYEQYF. The V gene is TRBV6-2 or TRBV6-3, the J gene TRBJ2-7; D not resolved. Trimming left V 6 bases short and J 3 bases short, with 21 bases between. This CDR3 has 16 residues. CDR1 MNHEY and CDR2 SVGEGT come from the germline V gene.

CDR3 protein: CASSLVGVGDYGYTF. The CDR3 bases are TGTGCCAGCAGCTTGGTAGGGGTCGGGGACTATGGCTACACCTTC. The chain uses TRBV5-5 and TRBJ1-2, with D maybe TRBD1 (5 bases). CDR1 and CDR2 (germline): SGHKS, YYEKEE (reference sequence). The V end was cut by 0 bases, the J end by 3 bases, with 12 bases between. This CDR3 region has 15 residues. Using reference TRBV5-5 and TRBJ1-2 for the parts outside the CDR3, the full variable domain is DAGVTQSPTHLIKTRGQQVTLRCSPISGHKSVSWYQQVLGQGPQFIFQYYEKEERGRGNFPDRFSARQFPNYSSELNVNALLLGDSALYLCASSLVGVGDYGYTFGSGTRLTVV.

The chain has TRBV30 and TRBJ1-2; TRBD1 aligns across 8 bases. V trimming: 3 bases; J trimming: 3 bases; junction bases outside the gene matches: 3. This CDR3 spans 13 amino acids. Germline V gives CDR1 GTSNPN, CDR2 SVGIG (reference sequence). The CDR3 loop reads CAWRSGGYYGYTF. Here the CDR3 DNA reads TGTGCCTGGAGGTCAGGGGGCTACTATGGCTACACCTTC.

The DNA of the CDR3 is TGTGCCAGCAGCGCCTCCTGGGACAGGGGAAAAGAGACCCAGTACTTC. Amino acids: CASSASWDRGKETQYF. The chain has TRBV9 and TRBJ2-5; 10 nucleotides line up with TRBD1. The CDR3 has 16 residues. Germline lookup yields CDR1 SGDLS and CDR2 YYNGEE. The ends lost 3 bases at V and 3 bases at J; junction bases unmatched: 8.

This clonotype was recorded a few times. The chain employs TRBV20-1 and TRBJ1-5; TRBD1 agrees at 11 bases. The CDR3 is 18 residues long. V was clipped by 1 base and J by 1 base; unmatched bases: 9. Germline assignment: CDR1 DFQATT and CDR2 SNEGSKA (reference sequence). The CDR3 region is CSARVGTGGPISNQPQHF. In DNA, the CDR3 is TGCAGTGCTAGAGTAGGGACAGGGGGTCCGATAAGCAATCAGCCCCAGCATTTT.

V gene TRBV20-1 combines with J gene TRBJ1-5; maybe TRBD1 (6 bases). Looked up from germline, CDR1 is DFQATT and CDR2 is SNEGSKA (reference sequence). V was shortened by 5 bases and J by 5 bases, with 7 bases between the two germline ends. The CDR3 extends over 11 amino acids. Written as DNA, the CDR3 is TGCAGTGCTGAGGGGGATCAGCCCCAGCATTTT. It translates to CSAEGDQPQHF.

This clonotype has more than one count but fewer than ten. This chain uses TRBV11-2 with TRBJ2-2, with D tentatively TRBD2 (6 bases). This CDR3 is 14 amino acids long. Trimming cost V 5 bases and J 6 bases, with 13 bases left between them. CDR1 and CDR2 (germline): SGHAT, FQNNGV. The CDR3 coding sequence is TGTGCCAGCAGCCTGGGACTCACCGCCGGGGAGCTGTTTTTT. It yields the protein CASSLGLTAGELFF.

This clonotype was seen only a few times. The V and J genes are TRBV18 and TRBJ2-3; possibly TRBD2 for D (5 bases). The CDR3 is made up of 16 amino acids. V was trimmed by 6 bases and J by 1 base, leaving 17 bases between them. The germline V gene has CDR1 KGHSH and CDR2 LQKENI. The CDR3 reads CASSPTVSSGTDTQYF. The CDR3 nucleotides are TGTGCCAGCTCGCCAACCGTCAGTAGCGGCACAGATACGCAGTATTTT. The variable domain in full, completed from reference TRBV18 and TRBJ2-3, reads NAGVMQNPRHLVRRRGQEARLRCSPMKGHSHVYWYRQLPEEGLKFMVYLQKENIIDESGMPKERFSAEFPKEGPSILRIQQVVRGDSAAYFCASSPTVSSGTDTQYFGPGTRLTVL.

This clonotype has at least ten counts. V and J are TRBV29-1 and TRBJ1-2; 10 nucleotides match TRBD1. The CDR3 covers 12 residues. CDR1 and CDR2 (germline): SQVTM, ANQGSEA. After removal of 7 bases from V and 6 bases from J, the junction contained 5 bases not matched to a gene. The CDR3 nucleotides are TGCAGCGCCGGTGACAGGGGGCATGGCTACACCTTC. It is translated as CSAGDRGHGYTF.

This chain uses TRBV4-3 with TRBJ2-7; a possible D gene is TRBD1 (5 bases). Germline V gene lookup returns CDR1 LGHNA and CDR2 YSLEER. The CDR3 runs 14 residues. Between the trimmed V and J ends, which lost 4 bases and 2 bases, there was a span of 12 bases. The CDR3 reads CASSLSREAYEQYF. The CDR3 nucleotides are TGCGCCAGCAGCCTCTCCAGGGAAGCCTACGAGCAGTACTTC.